This T cell receptor (beta chain) originates from a study of shared clonotypes between healthy human individuals. V was cut by 3 bases and J by 3 bases, with 9 bases left in between. Germline values: CDR1 LNHDA, CDR2 SQIVND (reference sequence). This CDR3 has 14 amino acids. This clone was seen only a few times. Here immunoSEQ multiplex PCR was the method, and the copy in TCRdb shows in-frame clones only, minus some. The table records hundreds of thousands of clones, around 74% of them present only once. The source of this sequence is a woman aged 25-40 years in good health. Sequencing was done on a sample of memory CD4+ T cells sorted from blood. As for subset: CD45RA-negative fraction. The rearrangement uses TRBV19 and TRBJ2-4, with a possible D match to TRBD1 (6 bases). CDR3 residues: CASSIQGHKNIQYF. CDR3 coding DNA: TGTGCCAGTAGTATTCAGGGACACAAAAACATTCAGTACTTC. Full variable domain (remainder filled in from reference TRBV19 and TRBJ2-4): DGGITQSPKYLFRKEGQNVTLSCEQNLNHDAMYWYRQDPGQGLRLIYYSQIVNDFQKGDIAEGYSVSREKKESFPLTVTSAQKNPTAFYLCASSIQGHKNIQYFGAGTRLSVL.